This TCR beta chain originates from a study of control samples from healthy donors and cancer patients. Only in-frame clones appear in the TCRdb table, and some are missing; sequencing was by immunoSEQ multiplex PCR. The sample lists some 95,000 clones, 80% to 95% seen once, with 3% in the top ten. The CDR3 has 13 amino acids. Germline CDR1 MGHDK, CDR2 SYGVNS. V lost 2 bases to trimming and J lost 5 bases, with 9 bases between them. This chain uses TRBV25-1 with TRBJ1-2; D is ambiguous. The receptor comes from a human donor in good health. The donor label of this sample is uncertain. Sample: blood. For the CDR3, the DNA is TGTGCCAGCAGTGAAAAAACTGGGTATGGCTACACCTTC. Translation: CASSEKTGYGYTF.